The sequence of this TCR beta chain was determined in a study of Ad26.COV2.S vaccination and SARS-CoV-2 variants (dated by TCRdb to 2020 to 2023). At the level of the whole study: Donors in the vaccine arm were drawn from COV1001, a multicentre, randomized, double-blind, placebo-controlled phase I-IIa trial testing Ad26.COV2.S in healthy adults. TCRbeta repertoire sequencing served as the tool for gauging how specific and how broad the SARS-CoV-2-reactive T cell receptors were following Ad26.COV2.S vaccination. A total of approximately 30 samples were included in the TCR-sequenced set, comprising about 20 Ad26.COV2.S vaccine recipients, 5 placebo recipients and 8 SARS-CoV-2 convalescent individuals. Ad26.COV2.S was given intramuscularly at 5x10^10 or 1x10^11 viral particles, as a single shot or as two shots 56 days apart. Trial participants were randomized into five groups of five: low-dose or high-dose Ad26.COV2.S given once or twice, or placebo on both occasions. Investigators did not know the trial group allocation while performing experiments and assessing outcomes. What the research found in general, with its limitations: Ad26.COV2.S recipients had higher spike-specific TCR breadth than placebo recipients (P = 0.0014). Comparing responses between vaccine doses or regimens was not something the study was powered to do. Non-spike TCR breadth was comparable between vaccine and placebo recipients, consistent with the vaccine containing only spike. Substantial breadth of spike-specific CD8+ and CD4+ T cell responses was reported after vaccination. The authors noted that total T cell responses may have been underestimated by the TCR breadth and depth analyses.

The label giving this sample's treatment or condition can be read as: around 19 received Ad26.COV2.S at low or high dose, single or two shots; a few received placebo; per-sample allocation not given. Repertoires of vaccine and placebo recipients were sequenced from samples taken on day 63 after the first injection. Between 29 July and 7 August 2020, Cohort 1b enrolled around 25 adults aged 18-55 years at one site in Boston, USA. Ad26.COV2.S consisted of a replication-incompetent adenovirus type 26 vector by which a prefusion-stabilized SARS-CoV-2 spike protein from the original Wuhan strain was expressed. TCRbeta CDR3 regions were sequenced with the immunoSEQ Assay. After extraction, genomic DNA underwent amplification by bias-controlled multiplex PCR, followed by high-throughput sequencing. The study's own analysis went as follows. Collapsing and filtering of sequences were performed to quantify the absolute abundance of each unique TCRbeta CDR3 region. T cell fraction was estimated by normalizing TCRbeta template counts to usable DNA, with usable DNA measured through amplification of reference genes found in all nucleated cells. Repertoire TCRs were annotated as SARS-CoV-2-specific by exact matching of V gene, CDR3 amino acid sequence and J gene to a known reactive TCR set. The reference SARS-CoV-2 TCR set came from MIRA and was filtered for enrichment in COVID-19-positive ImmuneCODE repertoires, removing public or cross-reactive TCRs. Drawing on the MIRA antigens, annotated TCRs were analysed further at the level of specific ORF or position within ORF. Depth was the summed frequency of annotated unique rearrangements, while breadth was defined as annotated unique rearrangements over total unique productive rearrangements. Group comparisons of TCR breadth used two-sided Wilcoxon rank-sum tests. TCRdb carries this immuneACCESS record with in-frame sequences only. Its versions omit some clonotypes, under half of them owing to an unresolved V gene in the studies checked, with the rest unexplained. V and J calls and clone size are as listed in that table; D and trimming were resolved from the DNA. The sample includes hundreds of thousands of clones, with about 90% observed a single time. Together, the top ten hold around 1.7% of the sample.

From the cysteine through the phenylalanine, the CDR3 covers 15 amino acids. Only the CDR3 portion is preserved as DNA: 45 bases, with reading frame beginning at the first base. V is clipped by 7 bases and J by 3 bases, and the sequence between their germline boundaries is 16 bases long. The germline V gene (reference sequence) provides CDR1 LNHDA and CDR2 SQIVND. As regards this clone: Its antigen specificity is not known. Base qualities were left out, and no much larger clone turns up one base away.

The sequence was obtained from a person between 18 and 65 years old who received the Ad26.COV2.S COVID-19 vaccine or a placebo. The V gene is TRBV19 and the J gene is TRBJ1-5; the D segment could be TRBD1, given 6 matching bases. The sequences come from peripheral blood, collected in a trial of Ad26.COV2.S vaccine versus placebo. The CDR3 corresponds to CASTRGPRNNQPQHF. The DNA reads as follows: TGTGCCAGTACCAGGGGACCCCGCAACAATCAGCCCCAGCATTTT.